This TCR beta chain was documented in a study of T cell responses to AZD1222 COVID-19 vaccine. At the level of the study: The analysis combined second doses at about 4 or about 12 weeks.

Notes on the study in general: Receipt of two AZD1222 doses was followed by a rise in Spike-specific TCR breadth and depth. Clonal diversity was possibly underestimated, and white British individuals and females predominated among donors. AZD1222 recipients seropositive at baseline numbered only six or seven.

About this clone: Its matching antigen is unknown.

The method was immunoSEQ multiplex PCR; TCRdb's version includes in-frame clones alone and lacks a portion of them. Counted here are 65,000 to 75,000 clones, around 80% occurring once; the ten biggest clones make up over 20%. Here the sequenced sample was peripheral blood, taken on day 0 of AZD1222 vaccination. The source is an adult in good health.

CDR3 loop: CSVQSGLLNDEQFF. DNA for the CDR3: TGCAGCGTTCAGTCGGGGCTTCTAAACGATGAGCAGTTCTTC. The genes are TRBV29-1 and TRBJ2-1; D might be TRBD1 or TRBD2, each matching 5 bases. The CDR3 length is 14 residues. V was shortened by 5 bases and J by 8 bases, with 19 bases between the two germline ends. Germline V lookup: CDR1 SQVTM, CDR2 ANQGSEA.